This note documents a single TCR beta chain sequence. Its antigen is currently unknown. Time point indicated: sample taken at primary tumor resection. The source of the sample is a study of spatial heterogeneity in lung cancer. Turning to the study itself: Counts of TCR transcripts in tumor regions correlated strongly with a T cell module score (derived from matched bulk RNA-seq). General study points: Ubiquitous and regional nonsynonymous mutation counts were tracked by ubiquitous and regional expanded TCR counts, respectively. How many expanded intratumoral alpha and beta TCRs were present tracked the tumor mutation count, which was a count of nonsynonymous mutations.

TCRdb ran MiXCR on the 5' RACE reads and lists one entry per CDR3 protein. The sample carries around 18,000 distinct CDR3 sequences, 7% recorded once. Germline CDR1 is DFQATT and CDR2 is SNEGSKA (reference sequence). The CDR3 consists of 14 residues. Trimming took 6 bases from V and 2 from J, leaving 15 bases between them. The clonotype originates from a female donor with early-stage non-small cell lung cancer. Sequenced here: lung tumor tissue, sampled at surgery. This rearrangement joins TRBV20-1 to TRBJ2-3; D is perhaps TRBD1 (6 bases). The CDR3 DNA reads TGCAGTGCCTTGATAACAGGGTACACAGATACGCAGTATTTT. Protein sequence: CSALITGYTDTQYF.